The present T cell receptor (beta chain) was sequenced within a study of tumor-infiltrating lymphocytes in primary liver carcinoma. Study background: Male and female patients aged 30 to 69 years made up the cohort.

Overall study results and limits: The difference in top-250-clone fraction between tumors and blood was significant, favoring tumors (p = 0.039).

Constant-region priming of roughly 490 ng total RNA yielded TCR beta cDNA. Employing slightly modified ARM-PCR, three nested multiplex PCR rounds were run, and these gave rise to the TCR beta libraries. It was with TRBV1-TRBV30 forward primers and a C-beta reverse primer that the first two PCR rounds were run, at about 10 cycles each. TCRdb analysed the multiplex PCR reads with MiXCR anew, one entry per CDR3 protein. Of hundreds of thousands of distinct CDR3 sequences in the sample, approximately 58% were seen once. Unsorted whole blood yielded the blood RNA, and germline DNA was also extracted. Comment on this clonotype: No antigen is known for it. Here the CDR3 omits its conserved ending phenylalanine or tryptophan, so a read error is the likely source.

The V gene's germline CDR1 is KGHDR and CDR2 SFDVKD. This CDR3 has 14 residues. Trimming stripped 1 base from V and 8 bases from J, with 10 bases between. This rearrangement joins TRBV24-1 to TRBJ2-2; D remains unclear. Sequenced material: peripheral blood. The receptor's source is a woman aged 25-40 years with primary liver carcinoma and hepatitis B virus infection. For the CDR3, the DNA is TGTGCCACCAGTGATTTTAACAGCCAAGGGGAGCTGTTTTAT. It yields the protein CATSDFNSQGELFY.